The clone carrying this TCR beta chain occurred a few times. Its cognate antigen is unknown. TCR beta cDNA libraries had unique molecular identifiers. One entry per CDR3 protein, called by TCRdb with MiXCR from the PCR reads. The top ten clones hold 1.7% of a sample with roughly 620,000 distinct CDR3 sequences, roughly 46% of them seen once. The data belong to a study of post-analysis software for immune sequencing data. There are 13 residues in the CDR3. Germline V lookup: CDR1 SGHTA, CDR2 FQGNSA. Whole-study findings and limits: Among four or five TRBV segments more frequent in patients than controls were TRBV5-6, TRBV5-1 and TRBV20-1. Diversity measured as normalized Chao1 was significantly lower in multiple sclerosis patients than in controls. Same-batch samples co-clustered strongly by F measure.

This TCR came from a girl aged 5-17 years with multiple sclerosis. The chain carries TRBV7-2 and TRBJ2-5; D possibly corresponds to TRBD2 (6 bases). The last part of the DNA fits TRBJ2-7 better; the J call may be wrong. Sequences were obtained from blood. DNA for the CDR3: TGTGCCAGCGGTCCCAGGGAGGACTACGAGCAGTACTTC. It translates to CASGPREDYEQYF.